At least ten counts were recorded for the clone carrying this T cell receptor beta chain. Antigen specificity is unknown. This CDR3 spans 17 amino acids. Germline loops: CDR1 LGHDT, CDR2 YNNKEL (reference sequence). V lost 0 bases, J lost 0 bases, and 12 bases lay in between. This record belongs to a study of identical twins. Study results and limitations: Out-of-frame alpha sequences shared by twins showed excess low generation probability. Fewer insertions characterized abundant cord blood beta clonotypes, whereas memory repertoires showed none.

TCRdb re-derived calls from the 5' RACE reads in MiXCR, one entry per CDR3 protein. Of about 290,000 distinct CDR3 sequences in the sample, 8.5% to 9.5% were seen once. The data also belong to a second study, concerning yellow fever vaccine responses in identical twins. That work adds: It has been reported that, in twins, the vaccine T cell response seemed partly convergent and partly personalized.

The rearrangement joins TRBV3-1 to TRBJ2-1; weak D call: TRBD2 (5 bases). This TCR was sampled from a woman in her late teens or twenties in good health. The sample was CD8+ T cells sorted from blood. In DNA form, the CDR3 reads TGTGCCAGCAGCCAAGAACATAACGGGGTCTCCTACAATGAGCAGTTCTTC. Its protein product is CASSQEHNGVSYNEQFF.